One T cell receptor beta chain is described in this entry. The data were taken from a study of sequential checkpoint blockade in melanoma. J lost 4 bases, V lost 5 bases, and 5 bases had no gene match. This CDR3 has 14 amino acids. Germline-derived CDR1 and CDR2 are MGHRA and YSYEKL. Measured with immunoSEQ multiplex PCR; TCRdb has only the in-frame clones, and not every one. The sample consists of around 30,000 clones, approximately 86% of them appearing once. Stated treatment: randomized to nivolumab then ipilimumab (arm A) or the reverse (arm B). Live CD3+CD8+ CD19− CD56− cells were sorted from PBMCs.

The sequences come from CD8+ T cells sorted from blood (inferred from file names), collected from a patient given nivolumab and ipilimumab in sequence. The chain recombines TRBV4-1 with TRBJ2-5; 9 bases map to TRBD1. The sequence was collected from a human donor with melanoma. The CDR3 DNA is TGCGCCAGCAGCTTCACAGGGGGCGGAGAGACCCAGTACTTC. Its translation is CASSFTGGGETQYF.